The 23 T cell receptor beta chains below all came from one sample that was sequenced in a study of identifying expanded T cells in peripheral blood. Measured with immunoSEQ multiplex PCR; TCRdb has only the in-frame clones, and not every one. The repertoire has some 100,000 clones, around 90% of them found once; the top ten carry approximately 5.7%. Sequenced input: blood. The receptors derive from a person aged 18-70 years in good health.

The DNA of the CDR3 is TGTGCCAGCAGCGAAACAGGGACGGTTGACCAGGAAAAACTGTTTTTT. It is translated as CASSETGTVDQEKLFF. The V call is TRBV7-9, the J call TRBJ1-4, with D perhaps TRBD1 (6 bases). Trimming removed 5 bases at V and 8 bases at J, with 21 bases between. Germline loops: CDR1 SEHNR, CDR2 FQNEAQ (reference sequence). The CDR3 loop spans 16 amino acids.

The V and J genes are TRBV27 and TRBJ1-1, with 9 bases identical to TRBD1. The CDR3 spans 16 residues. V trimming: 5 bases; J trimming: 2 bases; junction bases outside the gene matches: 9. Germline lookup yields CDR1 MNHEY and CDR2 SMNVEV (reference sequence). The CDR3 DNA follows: TGTGCCAGCAGTACACTTCCGGGACAGGGTAACACTGAAGCTTTCTTT. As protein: CASSTLPGQGNTEAFF.

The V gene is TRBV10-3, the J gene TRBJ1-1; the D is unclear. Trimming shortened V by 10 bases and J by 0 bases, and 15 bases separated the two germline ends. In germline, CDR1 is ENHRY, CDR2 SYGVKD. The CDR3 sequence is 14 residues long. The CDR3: CATAVQLMNTEAFF. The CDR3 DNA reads TGTGCCACCGCCGTTCAGCTCATGAACACTGAAGCTTTCTTT.

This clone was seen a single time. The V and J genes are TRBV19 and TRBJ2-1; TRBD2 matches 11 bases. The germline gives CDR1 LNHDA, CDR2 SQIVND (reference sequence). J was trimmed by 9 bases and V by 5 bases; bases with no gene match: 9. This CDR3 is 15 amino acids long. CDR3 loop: CASSPLAGGVGEQFF. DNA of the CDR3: TGTGCCAGTAGTCCTCTAGCGGGAGGAGTAGGTGAGCAGTTCTTC.

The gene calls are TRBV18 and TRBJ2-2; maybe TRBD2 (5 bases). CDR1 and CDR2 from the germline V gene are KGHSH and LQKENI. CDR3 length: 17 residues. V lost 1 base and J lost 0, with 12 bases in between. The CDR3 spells CASSPQGEAANTGELFF. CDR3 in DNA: TGTGCCAGCTCACCACAGGGAGAGGCGGCGAACACCGGGGAGCTGTTTTTT.

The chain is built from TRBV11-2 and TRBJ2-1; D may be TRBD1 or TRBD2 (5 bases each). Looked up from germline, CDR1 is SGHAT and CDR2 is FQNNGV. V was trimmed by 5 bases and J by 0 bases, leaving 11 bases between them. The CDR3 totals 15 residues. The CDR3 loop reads CASSVGRSSYNEQFF. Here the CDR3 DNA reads TGTGCCAGCAGCGTGGGACGCAGCTCCTACAATGAGCAGTTCTTC.

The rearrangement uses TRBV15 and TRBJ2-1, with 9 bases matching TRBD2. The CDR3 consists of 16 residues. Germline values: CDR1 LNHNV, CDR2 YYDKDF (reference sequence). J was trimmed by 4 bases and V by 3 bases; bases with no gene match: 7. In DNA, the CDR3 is TGTGCCACCAGCAGCGAGCGGGAGGCGAGTTACAATGAGCAGTTCTTC. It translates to CATSSEREASYNEQFF.

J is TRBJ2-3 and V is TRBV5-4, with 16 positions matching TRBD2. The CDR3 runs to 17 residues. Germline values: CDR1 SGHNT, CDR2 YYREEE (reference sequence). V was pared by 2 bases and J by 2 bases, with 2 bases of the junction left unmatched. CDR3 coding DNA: TGTGCCAGCAGCTTCGGGACTAGCGGGAGGGTCACAGATACGCAGTATTTT. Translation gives CASSFGTSGRVTDTQYF. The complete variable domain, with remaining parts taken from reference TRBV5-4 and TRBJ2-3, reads ETGVTQSPTHLIKTRGQQVTLRCSSQSGHNTVSWYQQALGQGPQFIFQYYREEENGRGNFPPRFSGLQFPNYSSELNVNALELDDSALYLCASSFGTSGRVTDTQYFGPGTRLTVL.

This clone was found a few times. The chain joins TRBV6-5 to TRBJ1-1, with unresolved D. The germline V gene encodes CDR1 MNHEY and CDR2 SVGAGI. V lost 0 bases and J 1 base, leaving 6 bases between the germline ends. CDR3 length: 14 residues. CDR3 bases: TGTGCCAGCAGTTACTCGAATAGGAACACTGAAGCTTTCTTT. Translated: CASSYSNRNTEAFF.

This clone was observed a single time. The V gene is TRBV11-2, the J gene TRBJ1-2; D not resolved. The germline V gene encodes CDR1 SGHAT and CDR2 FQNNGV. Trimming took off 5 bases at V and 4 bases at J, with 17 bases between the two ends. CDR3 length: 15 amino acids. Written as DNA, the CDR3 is TGTGCCAGCAGCCCGGACGCTTCAGCGGGCTATGGCTACACCTTC. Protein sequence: CASSPDASAGYGYTF.

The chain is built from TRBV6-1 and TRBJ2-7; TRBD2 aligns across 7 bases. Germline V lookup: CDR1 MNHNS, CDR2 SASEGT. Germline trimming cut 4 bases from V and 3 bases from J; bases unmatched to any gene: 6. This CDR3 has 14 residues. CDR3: CASSVLSGDYEQYF. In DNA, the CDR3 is TGTGCCAGCAGTGTGTTGAGCGGGGACTACGAGCAGTACTTC.

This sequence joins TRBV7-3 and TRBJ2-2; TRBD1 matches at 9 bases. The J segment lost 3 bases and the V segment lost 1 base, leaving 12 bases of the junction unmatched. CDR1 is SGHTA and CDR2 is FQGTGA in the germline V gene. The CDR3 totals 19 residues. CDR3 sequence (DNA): TGTGCCAGCAGCTTAATTAGTCAGCCGGGACAGGGACACACCGGGGAGCTGTTTTTT. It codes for CASSLISQPGQGHTGELFF. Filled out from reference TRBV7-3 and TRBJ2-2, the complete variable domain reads GAGVSQTPSNKVTEKGKYVELRCDPISGHTALYWYRQSLGQGPEFLIYFQGTGAADDSGLPNDRFFAVRPEGSVSTLKIQRTERGDSAVYLCASSLISQPGQGHTGELFFGEGSRLTVL.

The CDR3 DNA follows: TGTGCCAGTAGTATCTCGACTGCAGTTCGCGAGCAGTACTTC. Translation gives CASSISTAVREQYF. This chain uses TRBV19 with TRBJ2-7; the D is unclear. This CDR3 comprises 14 residues. With 3 bases removed from V and 6 bases from J, the gap between germline ends came to 15 bases. Per germline, CDR1 LNHDA and CDR2 SQIVND (reference sequence).

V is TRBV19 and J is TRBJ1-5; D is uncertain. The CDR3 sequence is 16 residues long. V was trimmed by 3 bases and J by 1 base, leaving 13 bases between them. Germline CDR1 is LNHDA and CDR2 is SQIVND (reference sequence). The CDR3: CASSIRTVSSNQPQHF. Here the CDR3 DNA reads TGTGCCAGTAGTATCAGGACGGTTTCAAGCAATCAGCCCCAGCATTTT.

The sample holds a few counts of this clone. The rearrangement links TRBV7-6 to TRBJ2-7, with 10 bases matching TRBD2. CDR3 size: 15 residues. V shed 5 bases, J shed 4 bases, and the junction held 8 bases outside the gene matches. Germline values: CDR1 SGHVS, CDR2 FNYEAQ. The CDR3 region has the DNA TGTGCCAGCAGCCGGACTAGCGGAAACACGTACGAGCAGTACTTC. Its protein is CASSRTSGNTYEQYF.

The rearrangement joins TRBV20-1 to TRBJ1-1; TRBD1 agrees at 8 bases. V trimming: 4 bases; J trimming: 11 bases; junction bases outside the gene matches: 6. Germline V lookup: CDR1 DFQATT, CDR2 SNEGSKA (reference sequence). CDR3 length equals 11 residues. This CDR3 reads CSATPDRVAFF. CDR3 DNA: TGCAGTGCTACCCCGGACAGGGTGGCTTTCTTT.

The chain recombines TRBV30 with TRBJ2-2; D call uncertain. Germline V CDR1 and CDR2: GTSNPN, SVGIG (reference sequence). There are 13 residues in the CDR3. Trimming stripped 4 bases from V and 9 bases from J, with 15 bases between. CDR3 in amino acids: CAWTGMGARELFF. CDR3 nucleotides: TGTGCCTGGACCGGAATGGGTGCCAGGGAGCTGTTTTTT.

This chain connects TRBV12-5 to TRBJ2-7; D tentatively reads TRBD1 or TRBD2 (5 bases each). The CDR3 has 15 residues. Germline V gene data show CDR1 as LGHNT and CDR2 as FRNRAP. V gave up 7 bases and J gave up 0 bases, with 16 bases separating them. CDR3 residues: CASAPGLLSSYEQYF. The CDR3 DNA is TGTGCTAGTGCCCCGGGGCTGCTTAGCTCCTACGAGCAGTACTTC.

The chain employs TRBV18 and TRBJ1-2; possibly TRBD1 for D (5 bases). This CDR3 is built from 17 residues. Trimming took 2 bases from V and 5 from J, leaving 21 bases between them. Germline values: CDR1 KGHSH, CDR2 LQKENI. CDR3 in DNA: TGTGCCAGCTCACCAATTCCAGGGAGAGAGGGTTGGTATGGCTACACCTTC. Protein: CASSPIPGREGWYGYTF.

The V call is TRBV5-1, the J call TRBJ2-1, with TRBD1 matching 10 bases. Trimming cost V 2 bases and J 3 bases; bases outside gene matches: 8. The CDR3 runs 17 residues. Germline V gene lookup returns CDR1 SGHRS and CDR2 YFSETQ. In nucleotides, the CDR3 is TGCGCCAGCAGCTTAGGCTCCGGGACAGGGGTCTACAATGAGCAGTTCTTC. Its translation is CASSLGSGTGVYNEQFF.

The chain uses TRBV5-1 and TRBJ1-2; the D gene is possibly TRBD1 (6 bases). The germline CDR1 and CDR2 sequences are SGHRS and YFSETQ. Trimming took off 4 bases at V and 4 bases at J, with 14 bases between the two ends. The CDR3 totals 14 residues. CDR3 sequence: CASSPRGAVYGYTF. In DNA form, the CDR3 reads TGCGCCAGCAGCCCACGGGGGGCAGTCTATGGCTACACCTTC. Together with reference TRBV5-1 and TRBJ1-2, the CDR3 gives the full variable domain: KAGVTQTPRYLIKTRGQQVTLSCSPISGHRSVSWYQQTPGQGLQFLFEYFSETQRNKGNFPGRFSGRQFSNSRSEMNVSTLELGDSALYLCASSPRGAVYGYTFGSGTRLTVV.

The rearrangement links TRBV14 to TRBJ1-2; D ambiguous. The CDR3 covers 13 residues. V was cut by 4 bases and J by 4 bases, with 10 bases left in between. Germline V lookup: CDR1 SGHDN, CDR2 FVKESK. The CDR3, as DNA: TGTGCCAGCAGCCTGGACGGAATCTATGGCTACACCTTC. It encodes CASSLDGIYGYTF.

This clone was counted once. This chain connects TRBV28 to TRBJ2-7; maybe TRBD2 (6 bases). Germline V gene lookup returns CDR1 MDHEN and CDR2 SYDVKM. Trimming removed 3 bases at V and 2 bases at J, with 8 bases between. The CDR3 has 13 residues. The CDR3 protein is CASSLGGTYEQYF. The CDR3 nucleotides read TGTGCCAGCAGTTTGGGGGGAACCTACGAGCAGTACTTC.